This T cell receptor (beta chain) originates from a study of blood T cell repertoires in COVID-19 (dated by TCRdb to 2018 to 2020). In the study overall: The collaborator samples originated in the United States, Italy and Spain and spanned the acute and convalescent phases of COVID-19. Sample metadata almost always included a de-identified subject ID, COVID-19 status, age in years and sex. The samples were drawn from two sources: the first 160 participants of the ongoing ImmuneRACE study, and fewer than 1,500 subjects contributed by 6 global collaborators. The dataset comprised deeply sampled blood TCRbeta repertoires from subjects exposed to, actively infected with, or recovered from COVID-19. The repertoires were released in a freely available public database meant as a resource for research on the immune response to SARS-CoV-2. The prospective study material was composed of cDNA or gDNA derived from T cells, B-cell-depleted T cells, or PBMCs. Where available, HLA class I and class II types were obtained from metadata supplied by the sample provider rather than from assay-based typing. Results the study describes overall, beyond this receptor: Clinical and demographic metadata were provided uncurated, with the amount varying by source and participant.

Whole blood was collected in K2EDTA tubes by collaborating institutions according to the institutions' own protocols. For TCRbeta analysis, collaborators shipped samples as frozen whole blood, isolated PBMCs, or DNA extracted from either of those sample types. Inclusive of the bounding cysteine and phenylalanine, the CDR3 is 14 residues long. This entry keeps only the CDR3 DNA: 42 bases, framed from base 1. The germline V and J ends show losses of 5 bases and 3 bases respectively, and no gene match explains 4 bases of the junction. Reading the germline V gene (reference sequence) gives CDR1 MNHEY and CDR2 SMNVEV. Details on this clone: Its specific antigen is unknown. No much larger clonotype is one base removed from it; base qualities were not supplied.

TCRbeta CDR3 regions were amplified from genomic DNA by means of the immunoSEQ Assay, a bias-controlled multiplex PCR. The authors' analysis ran thus. The number of nucleated cells in each sample was estimated from the amplification of reference gene primers within the assay. To quantify the absolute abundance of each unique TCRbeta CDR3 rearrangement, sequence reads were collapsed and filtered. For each sample, productive Simpson clonality was calculated as the square root of Simpson's diversity index across productive rearrangements. Held by TCRdb, this immuneACCESS table contains in-frame sequences only and omits some clones. Under half of the omission traces to an unresolved V gene where checked; the cause of the rest is unknown. The D gene and trimming were derived from the DNA, and the V and J assignments and clone size from that table. The sample yields 150,000 or so clones; 82% were counted once. The ten largest account for about a fifth of the sample.

Sequences were obtained from peripheral blood. The V gene is TRBV27 and the J gene is TRBJ2-7; 10 nucleotides in the junction match TRBD2. The receptor's source is a woman aged 80 or older with acute or convalescent COVID-19. The sequenced DNA is TGTGCCAGCAGTGAGCGGGAGGGCTTCTACGAGCAGTACTTC. Translated, this is CASSEREGFYEQYF.